One and the same sample provided the 27 T cell receptor beta chains below, sequenced in a study of T-cell reconstitution after alpha-beta-depleted transplantation in children. Preparation of the TCRbeta library was carried out with unique molecular identifiers. Each CDR3 protein is one row after TCRdb ran MiXCR on the PCR reads. The repertoire includes about 980,000 distinct CDR3 sequences, less than 30% of them detected once, and more than 25% sits in the top ten. Specimen: PBMCs, mostly from graft donor cells, collected 360 days after TCRalphabeta/CD19-depleted stem cell transplant. The receptors here all came from a boy in the first two years of life who had a stem cell transplant for SCID, so the T cells may come from the graft donor.

Only a few counts were recorded for this clonotype. The V gene is TRBV12-3 or TRBV12-4, the J gene TRBJ1-1; the D is unclear. V lost 2 bases and J 6 bases, leaving 10 bases between the germline ends. This CDR3 contains 13 residues. The CDR3 here is CASSLSGVAEAFF. CDR3 bases: TGTGCCAGCAGTTTATCTGGGGTCGCTGAAGCTTTCTTT.

This clonotype has more than one count but fewer than ten. The chain employs TRBV13 and TRBJ2-2; TRBD2 agrees at 13 bases. The length of the CDR3 is 20 residues. Germline V gene sequence: CDR1 PRHDT, CDR2 FYEKMQ (reference sequence). The trim removed 5 bases at V and 0 bases at J, leaving 12 bases unmatched. CDR3 amino acids: CASSPPFGTSGTTNTGELFF. The CDR3 DNA sequence: TGTGCCAGCAGCCCCCCTTTTGGGACTAGCGGGACCACGAACACCGGGGAGCTGTTTTTT. Full variable domain (rest looked up from reference TRBV13 and TRBJ2-2): AAGVIQSPRHLIKEKRETATLKCYPIPRHDTVYWYQQGPGQDPQFLISFYEKMQSDKGSIPDRFSAQQFSDYHSELNMSSLELGDSALYFCASSPPFGTSGTTNTGELFFGEGSRLTVL.

The chain links TRBV4-2 to TRBJ2-2, with a possible D match to TRBD1 (6 bases). Germline CDR1 and CDR2: LGHNA and YNFKEQ. The germline V and J ends were trimmed by 0 bases and 7 bases, with 18 bases remaining between them. CDR3 length: 17 amino acids. The CDR3 nucleotides are TGTGCCAGCAGCCAAGATCTGGGGGCAGGACGGTTCGGGGAGCTGTTTTTT. It yields the protein CASSQDLGAGRFGELFF.

V gene TRBV12-3 or TRBV12-4 combines with J gene TRBJ2-1; the D is unclear. The CDR3 spans 12 residues. V lost 2 bases, J lost 7 bases, and 6 bases lay in between. The DNA of the CDR3 is TGTGCCAGCAGTTTACAGGCAAATGAGCAGTTCTTC. It codes for CASSLQANEQFF.

The chain is built from TRBV12-3 or TRBV12-4 and TRBJ1-5, with D possibly TRBD1 on 5 matching bases. The CDR3 is 14 amino acids. V was trimmed by 5 bases and J by 7 bases, leaving 15 bases between them. The CDR3: CASSSQGRRQPQHF. CDR3 nucleotide sequence: TGTGCCAGCAGTAGCCAGGGAAGACGACAGCCCCAGCATTTT.

This chain uses TRBV29-1 with TRBJ2-7; D is perhaps TRBD2 (5 bases). Trimming took off 4 bases at V and 6 bases at J, with 13 bases between the two ends. The germline V gene encodes CDR1 SQVTM and CDR2 ANQGSEA. The CDR3 sequence is 12 residues long. CDR3 DNA sequence: TGCAGCGTTGTCGGGGATCGAGGCGAGCAGTACTTC. This gives the protein CSVVGDRGEQYF.

This chain joins TRBV27 and TRBJ2-1; 7 nucleotides match TRBD1. CDR3 length equals 16 residues. V trimming: 5 bases; J trimming: 1 base; junction bases outside the gene matches: 8. Per germline, CDR1 MNHEY and CDR2 SMNVEV (reference sequence). The CDR3 DNA reads as TGTGCCAGCAGTAAAACAGGGGTCGGTTCCTACAATGAGCAGTTCTTC. As protein: CASSKTGVGSYNEQFF.

V is TRBV5-1 and J is TRBJ2-2; no clear D. Trimming left V 4 bases short and J 6 bases short, with 10 bases between. The CDR3 sequence is 13 residues long. CDR1 is SGHRS, CDR2 YFSETQ, per germline. The CDR3 coding sequence is TGCGCCAGCAGCCGGATGAAGGCCGGGGAGCTGTTTTTT. Protein sequence: CASSRMKAGELFF.

This clonotype was seen only a few times. The J gene is TRBJ2-7, the V gene TRBV5-5; TRBD2 is a possible D gene (7 bases). V lost 3 bases to trimming and J lost 1 base, with 17 bases between them. The CDR3 has 16 residues. Germline V gives CDR1 SGHKS, CDR2 YYEKEE (reference sequence). CDR3 in DNA: TGTGCCAGCAGCTATCTAGTGGGGGGGCCGTCCTACGAGCAGTACTTC. It is translated as CASSYLVGGPSYEQYF.

The chain links TRBV11-1 to TRBJ2-1, with D tentatively TRBD1 or TRBD2 (6 bases each). CDR3 length equals 19 residues. V lost 1 base and J lost 1, with 20 bases in between. CDR1 is SGHAT and CDR2 is FQDESV in the germline V gene (reference sequence). The CDR3 nucleotides are TGTGCCAGCAGCTTAGGAAGGTCTGGTGGGGGGCGTTCCTACAATGAGCAGTTCTTC. It yields the protein CASSLGRSGGGRSYNEQFF.

This chain connects TRBV5-4 to TRBJ2-1; D tentatively reads TRBD1 or TRBD2 (5 bases each). Germline V gene sequence: CDR1 SGHNT, CDR2 YYREEE (reference sequence). Deletions cut 0 bases from V and 2 bases from J, with 9 bases between. This CDR3 has 15 amino acids. Here the CDR3 DNA reads TGTGCCAGCAGCTTGGGGGGGATCCCCTACAATGAGCAGTTCTTC. This encodes CASSLGGIPYNEQFF.

This clonotype showed up just a few times. V usage is TRBV6-5 and J usage is TRBJ1-2; 12 bases line up with TRBD1. The V and J ends lost 4 bases and 7 bases, in that order; junction bases with no gene match: 10. Germline V lookup: CDR1 MNHEY, CDR2 SVGAGI. This CDR3 contains 16 residues. CDR3 nucleotides: TGTGCCAGCAGTTCCCCACCGGGACAGGGGGCTGTTGGCTACACCTTC. Residues: CASSSPPGQGAVGYTF.

This clonotype appeared a single time. The chain links TRBV7-2 to TRBJ1-1, with D perhaps TRBD1 (6 bases). This CDR3 comprises 14 residues. Germline CDR1 SGHTA, CDR2 FQGNSA. Trimming stripped 7 bases from V and 4 bases from J, with 16 bases between. CDR3 nucleotides: TGTGCCAGCACCATAAATCGGGGGGCCACTGAAGCTTTCTTT. Translating it yields CASTINRGATEAFF.

This clonotype was seen a handful of times. The genes are TRBV12-3 or TRBV12-4 and TRBJ2-1; D unclear. V gave up 2 bases and J gave up 6 bases, with 8 bases separating them. The CDR3 is 13 residues long. CDR3 nucleotides: TGTGCCAGCAGTTTACACAGTCGCAATGAGCAGTTCTTC. It is translated as CASSLHSRNEQFF.

The rearrangement joins TRBV12-3 or TRBV12-4 to TRBJ2-1; tentative D call: TRBD2 (7 bases). The CDR3 spans 15 residues. V lost 5 bases and J 6 bases, leaving 17 bases between the germline ends. The CDR3 sequence: CASSERGQRGNEQFF. As DNA, the CDR3 is TGTGCCAGCAGTGAAAGAGGACAGCGGGGCAATGAGCAGTTCTTC.

This rearrangement joins TRBV24-1 to TRBJ2-7, with D perhaps being TRBD1 or TRBD2 (5 bases each). The CDR3 runs to 14 residues. The germline V and J ends were trimmed by 6 bases and 1 base, with 12 bases remaining between them. From germline, CDR1 is KGHDR and CDR2 SFDVKD. CDR3 coding DNA: TGTGCCACCAGTCCCGGGACGGGGTCCTACGAGCAGTACTTC. Translation gives CATSPGTGSYEQYF.

In this sample, this clonotype turned up a few times. The CDR3 nucleotides read TGTGCCAGCAGTCGGGGCGGACAGGGGGCTCATTACCTCTTCTACGAGCAGTACTTC. Residues: CASSRGGQGAHYLFYEQYF. The chain links TRBV27 to TRBJ2-7, with 11 nucleotides matching TRBD1. The junction had 18 bases not matched to a gene; V was cut back by 5 bases and J by 3 bases. Germline-derived CDR1 and CDR2 are MNHEY and SMNVEV (reference sequence). This CDR3 is built from 19 residues.

The chain couples TRBV15 to TRBJ2-5; D remains unclear. V lost 1 base and J lost 9, with 12 bases in between. Germline V lookup: CDR1 LNHNV, CDR2 YYDKDF (reference sequence). The CDR3 loop spans 13 amino acids. CDR3 region: CATSRGRVGAQYF. The CDR3 bases are TGTGCCACCAGCAGAGGCCGGGTCGGAGCCCAGTACTTC.

The J gene is TRBJ2-3, the V gene TRBV5-1, with 11 bases fitting TRBD2. CDR1 SGHRS and CDR2 YFSETQ come from the germline V gene. The length of the CDR3 is 17 residues. The J segment lost 4 bases and the V segment lost 4 bases, leaving 11 bases of the junction unmatched. This CDR3 reads CASSNRASGGYSDTQYF. The CDR3 region has the DNA TGCGCCAGCAGCAACAGAGCTAGCGGGGGGTATTCAGATACGCAGTATTTT.

This clonotype has just a few counts. The chain has TRBV5-5 and TRBJ2-1, with 7 bases matching TRBD1. CDR1 and CDR2 from the germline V gene are SGHKS and YYEKEE (reference sequence). This CDR3 region has 14 residues. V was clipped by 2 bases and J by 7 bases; unmatched bases: 6. In DNA form, the CDR3 reads TGTGCCAGCAGCTTCCGAGGGGGCTGGAATGAGCAGTTCTTC. Protein product: CASSFRGGWNEQFF.

The chain links TRBV27 to TRBJ2-3; tentatively, D is TRBD1 (5 bases). The CDR3 is 15 amino acids. Per the germline V gene, CDR1 is MNHEY and CDR2 is SMNVEV (reference sequence). The ends were cut back, 2 bases at V and 2 bases at J, with 11 bases in the middle. Here the CDR3 DNA reads TGTGCCAGCAGTTTAAGGGGCAGGCCCACAGATACGCAGTATTTT. Protein: CASSLRGRPTDTQYF.

The chain is built from TRBV24-1 and TRBJ2-4; the D gene could be TRBD1 or TRBD2 (5 bases each). The CDR3 consists of 15 residues. The germline V gene has CDR1 KGHDR and CDR2 SFDVKD. V lost 9 bases and J 0 bases, leaving 14 bases between the germline ends. The CDR3 here is CATLAGGPAKNIQYF. The CDR3 bases are TGTGCCACCTTGGCTGGGGGACCAGCCAAAAACATTCAGTACTTC.

The V and J genes are TRBV6-2 or TRBV6-3 and TRBJ1-2, with D uncertain. The germline V and J ends were trimmed by 4 bases and 4 bases, with 10 bases remaining between them. The CDR3 contains 13 residues. Germline values: CDR1 MNHEY, CDR2 SVGEGT. DNA for the CDR3: TGTGCCAGCAGTTTACCCACCATCTATGGCTACACCTTC. This gives the protein CASSLPTIYGYTF.

This clonotype showed up just a few times. The chain couples TRBV2 to TRBJ2-7; D possibly matches TRBD1 or TRBD2 (5 bases each). CDR1 and CDR2 (germline): SNHLY, FYNNEI. This CDR3 region has 14 residues. V lost 7 bases to trimming and J lost 0 bases, with 13 bases between them. The CDR3: CASTGTEISYEQYF. The CDR3 region has the DNA TGTGCCAGCACCGGGACGGAGATCTCCTACGAGCAGTACTTC.

This clonotype appeared a few times. The chain has TRBV7-3 and TRBJ2-1; 8 bases align to TRBD2. Germline CDR1 and CDR2: SGHTA and FQGTGA. The CDR3 consists of 16 residues. The V gene end was trimmed by 6 bases and the J gene end by 6 bases; junction bases not matched to a gene: 13. CDR3 amino acids: CASSYVPGLVGNEQFF. The CDR3 DNA sequence: TGTGCCAGCAGTTACGTACCGGGACTAGTTGGCAATGAGCAGTTCTTC.

The V gene is TRBV29-1, the J gene TRBJ1-1; D remains unclear. CDR3 length equals 13 residues. CDR1 is SQVTM and CDR2 is ANQGSEA in the germline V gene. V was shortened by 1 base and J by 0 bases, with 6 bases between the two germline ends. The chain's CDR3 is CSVEVVVNTEAFF. The CDR3 DNA is TGCAGCGTTGAAGTAGTTGTGAACACTGAAGCTTTCTTT.

This clonotype was seen once. A read error may produce the germline difference seen at one junction end. The chain combines TRBV5-6 with TRBJ1-1; 8 positions match TRBD1. This CDR3 is 17 amino acids long. Germline V gene lookup returns CDR1 SGHDT and CDR2 YYEEEE. Here the CDR3 reads CASNLQGQVPLNTEAFF. The CDR3 DNA sequence: TGTGCCAGCAACTTGCAGGGACAGGTCCCACTGAACACTGAAGCTTTCTTT.